This T cell receptor beta chain stems from a study of blood T cell repertoires in COVID-19. The assay was immunoSEQ multiplex PCR, and TCRdb's table has in-frame clones only and misses some. The sample yields some 240,000 clones, roughly 86% seen once. Residents of approximately 25 US areas, aged about 18 to 89 years, made up the participants. Per germline, CDR1 LGHDT and CDR2 YNNKEL (reference sequence). J was trimmed by 5 bases and V by 2 bases; bases with no gene match: 7. The CDR3 contains 15 residues. Sequencing used PBMCs or T cells enriched from blood (not recorded which). This chain joins TRBV3-1 (or the pseudogene TRBV3-2) and TRBJ2-3; TRBD2 matches 7 bases. This TCR derives from a woman aged 40 to 50 with acute COVID-19. The CDR3 DNA reads TGTGCCAGCAGCCAACCTTTGGGCGGGAGAGATACGCAGTATTTT. As protein: CASSQPLGGRDTQYF.